The 20 T cell receptor beta chains listed next were all sequenced from one sample in a study of control samples from healthy donors and cancer patients. Profiled with immunoSEQ multiplex PCR; TCRdb holds only in-frame clones, not every one. The sample consists of tens of thousands of clones, 84% of them appearing once. The sample consisted of blood. The source of these receptors is a man aged 45-65 years in good health.

Details on this clone: An end of the junction differs from the germline gene, which may be a read error. The J gene is TRBJ2-1, the V gene TRBV19; 9 bases fit TRBD2. Looked up from germline, CDR1 is LNHDA and CDR2 is SQIVND (reference sequence). The CDR3 is 14 residues long. CDR3 sequence (DNA): TGTGCCAGTAGCCTCGTGGGTGCGGGAGGGCCGTCGGTCTTC. It translates to CASSLVGAGGPSVF.

The chain couples TRBV6-6 to TRBJ2-3, with D perhaps TRBD2 (6 bases). Trimming stripped 6 bases from V and 3 bases from J, with 7 bases between. The CDR3 runs to 12 residues. The germline CDR1 and CDR2 sequences are MNHNY and SVGAGI (reference sequence). The DNA for the CDR3 is TGTGCCAGCAGGAGCGGGACAGATACGCAGTATTTT. Amino acid sequence: CASRSGTDTQYF.

V usage is TRBV6-5 and J usage is TRBJ2-1; D might be TRBD2 (5 bases). There are 14 residues in the CDR3. Trimming pared 5 bases from V and 1 base from J, leaving 9 bases between. The germline gives CDR1 MNHEY, CDR2 SVGAGI. In nucleotides, the CDR3 is TGTGCCAGCAGTCGAACGGGGTCCTACAATGAGCAGTTCTTC. The encoded protein is CASSRTGSYNEQFF.

This chain connects TRBV4-3 to TRBJ2-3; a weak D match, TRBD2 (5 bases). This CDR3 is built from 15 residues. The V gene's germline CDR1 is LGHNA and CDR2 YSLEER. V lost 5 bases and J 0 bases, leaving 12 bases between the germline ends. CDR3 in DNA: TGCGCCAGCAGCAAGCTTCGGGGTAGCACAGATACGCAGTATTTT. Amino acid sequence: CASSKLRGSTDTQYF.

V gene TRBV14 combines with J gene TRBJ1-5, with D perhaps matching TRBD1 (5 bases). V lost 1 base and J lost 6, with 10 bases in between. Germline V gives CDR1 SGHDN, CDR2 FVKESK. The CDR3 runs to 14 residues. CDR3 in DNA: TGTGCCAGCAGCCAAGGGGGGGTAAGTCAGCCCCAGCATTTT. Its protein is CASSQGGVSQPQHF.

The gene calls are TRBV5-1 and TRBJ2-7, with 14 bases fitting TRBD2. Trimming at V came to 4 bases and at J to 3 bases, leaving 12 bases not matched to a gene. Per germline, CDR1 SGHRS and CDR2 YFSETQ. The CDR3 spans 18 residues. The CDR3 protein is CASSRFPGLAGDDYEQYF. For the CDR3, the DNA is TGCGCCAGCAGCAGATTTCCGGGACTAGCGGGGGACGACTACGAGCAGTACTTC.

This clone turned up a few times. The rearrangement links TRBV24-1 to TRBJ2-2; D gene ambiguous. Between the trimmed V and J ends, which lost 5 bases and 6 bases, there was a span of 6 bases. There are 12 residues in the CDR3. CDR1 is KGHDR, CDR2 SFDVKD, per germline. CDR3 sequence (DNA): TGTGCCACCAGTGTAAGGGCCGGGGAGCTGTTTTTT. Its translation is CATSVRAGELFF.

The genes are TRBV6-5 and TRBJ1-1, with 8 positions matching TRBD1. The length of the CDR3 is 14 residues. Per germline, CDR1 MNHEY and CDR2 SVGAGI. V lost 6 bases to trimming and J lost 3 bases; unmatched junction nucleotides: 6. For the CDR3, the DNA is TGTGCCAGCAGAAATACAGGGGGTCACACTGAAGCTTTCTTT. Its protein product is CASRNTGGHTEAFF.

The gene calls are TRBV11-3 and TRBJ2-2, with D uncertain. V was trimmed by 4 bases and J by 8 bases, leaving 20 bases between them. Germline CDR1 SGHNT, CDR2 YENEEA. The CDR3 has 16 residues. The CDR3 sequence: CASSSHVMGSAGELFF. CDR3 coding DNA: TGTGCCAGCAGCTCACACGTAATGGGATCCGCGGGGGAGCTGTTTTTT. The full variable domain, with the rest looked up from reference TRBV11-3 and TRBJ2-2, is EAGVVQSPRYKIIEKKQPVAFWCNPISGHNTLYWYLQNLGQGPELLIRYENEEAVDDSQLPKDRFSAERLKGVDSTLKIQPAELGDSAVYLCASSSHVMGSAGELFFGEGSRLTVL.

This CDR3 reads CASSFLGQGAYEQYF. CDR3 nucleotides: TGTGCCAGCAGTTTCCTCGGACAGGGGGCCTACGAGCAGTACTTC. The chain links TRBV27 to TRBJ2-7; 10 nucleotides align to TRBD1. V lost 3 bases and J lost 2; bases outside the gene matches: 4. The CDR3 sequence is 15 residues long. CDR1 MNHEY and CDR2 SMNVEV come from the germline V gene (reference sequence).

The chain employs TRBV18 and TRBJ2-7; a possible D gene is TRBD2 (6 bases). The CDR3 contains 15 residues. Germline loops: CDR1 KGHSH, CDR2 LQKENI. With 8 bases removed from V and 6 bases from J, the gap between germline ends came to 23 bases. DNA of the CDR3: TGTGCCAGCCTGAAACCTGGACTAAGACTTCCCGAGCAGTACTTC. Its translation: CASLKPGLRLPEQYF.

This chain links TRBV5-4 with TRBJ1-1; D possibly corresponds to TRBD1 (5 bases). V dropped 3 bases and J dropped 4 bases, with 13 bases sitting between them. The CDR3 runs 14 residues. The germline V gene encodes CDR1 SGHNT and CDR2 YYREEE (reference sequence). The CDR3 bases are TGTGCCAGCAGCTCGGGGGGGTCGGGCACTGAAGCTTTCTTT. As protein: CASSSGGSGTEAFF.

The rearrangement uses TRBV19 and TRBJ1-2, with TRBD1 matching 7 bases. Germline V lookup: CDR1 LNHDA, CDR2 SQIVND (reference sequence). This CDR3 is 15 amino acids long. The J segment lost 4 bases and the V segment lost 4 bases, leaving 9 bases of the junction unmatched. As DNA, the CDR3 is TGTGCCAGTAGTACAAGACAGGGAACTTTCTATGGCTACACCTTC. It translates to CASSTRQGTFYGYTF.

The rearrangement uses TRBV7-2 and TRBJ2-2; D is undetermined. CDR1 is SGHTA, CDR2 FQGNSA, per germline. This CDR3 spans 14 amino acids. Trimming stripped 5 bases from V and 4 bases from J, with 11 bases between. The CDR3 here is CASSREFSTGELFF. The CDR3 DNA is TGTGCCAGCAGCCGTGAGTTTTCCACCGGGGAGCTGTTTTTT.

The genes are TRBV5-1 and TRBJ2-2; D is undetermined. CDR1 and CDR2 (germline): SGHRS, YFSETQ. The CDR3 sequence is 13 residues long. V was cut by 2 bases and J by 3 bases, with 5 bases left in between. The CDR3 nucleotides are TGCGCCAGCAGCTTTAGGGACACCGGGGAGCTGTTTTTT. Residues: CASSFRDTGELFF.

This clone was found once. CDR3 coding DNA: TGTGCCACCAGTGATACCCGGACAGGGGGGAACACCGGGGAGCTGTTTTTT. This sequence encodes CATSDTRTGGNTGELFF. This rearrangement joins TRBV24-1 to TRBJ2-2; 10 bases are shared with TRBD1. Losses at the gene ends were 3 bases for V and 1 base for J; bases not matched to a gene: 4. CDR3 size: 17 residues. CDR1 KGHDR and CDR2 SFDVKD come from the germline V gene.

The gene calls are TRBV4-1 and TRBJ1-1; 8 bases are shared with TRBD1. The germline gives CDR1 MGHRA, CDR2 YSYEKL. The V segment lost 2 bases and the J segment 1 base; nucleotides outside the gene matches: 3. The CDR3 is made up of 15 amino acids. CDR3: CASSQNRGSNTEAFF. Written as DNA, the CDR3 is TGCGCCAGCAGCCAAAACAGGGGGTCGAACACTGAAGCTTTCTTT.

The chain employs TRBV28 and TRBJ1-4; no reliable D call. The germline V gene has CDR1 MDHEN and CDR2 SYDVKM. The CDR3 consists of 15 residues. The V end was cut by 4 bases, the J end by 0 bases, with 9 bases between. The CDR3, as DNA: TGTGCCAGCAGTTGGGAGGGTTCAACTAATGAAAAACTGTTTTTT. The encoded protein is CASSWEGSTNEKLFF.

The CDR3 spells CASSLMMIAGVYEQYF. Written as DNA, the CDR3 is TGTGCCAGCAGCTTAATGATGATAGCGGGAGTATACGAGCAGTACTTC. This chain joins TRBV7-2 and TRBJ2-7, with 9 positions matching TRBD2. Germline V gives CDR1 SGHTA, CDR2 FQGNSA. The CDR3 has 16 amino acids. Trimming cost V 2 bases and J 4 bases; bases outside gene matches: 9.

The genes are TRBV10-3 and TRBJ2-2; D is uncertain. V was shortened by 3 bases and J by 6 bases, with 5 bases between the two germline ends. This CDR3 spans 12 amino acids. Germline lookup yields CDR1 ENHRY and CDR2 SYGVKD. The CDR3 reads CAISELSGELFF. The CDR3 region has the DNA TGTGCCATCAGTGAATTGTCCGGGGAGCTGTTTTTT.